This entry features one TCR beta chain sequence. Its antigen is unidentified. Libraries were prepared by immunoSEQ multiplex PCR; TCRdb keeps only in-frame clonotypes and omits some of them. The sample shows roughly 6,900 clones, around two thirds of them seen only once. V trimming: 5 bases; J trimming: 3 bases; junction bases outside the gene matches: 16. The CDR3 extends over 19 amino acids. Germline CDR1 is MNHEY and CDR2 is SMNVEV (reference sequence). Grafts had their tissue processed, releasing intraepithelial and lamina propria lymphocytes. These data are taken from a study of graft-versus-host responses after intestinal transplantation. Points from the study as a whole: Recipient marrow harbored GvH clones, some of which surfaced first in ileum or blood. An association linked early post-transplant HvG declines with peak circulating GvH clone levels.

Sequences were derived from ileum tissue, sampled 55 days after transplant. This rearrangement joins TRBV27 to TRBJ1-6; 7 bases fit TRBD1. The clonotype comes from a human patient who received an intestinal transplant, so some T cells may come from the graft donor. DNA of the CDR3: TGTGCCAGCAGTATAACGCCAACAGGGGCGACGGACTATAATTCACCCCTCCACTTT. This gives the protein CASSITPTGATDYNSPLHF.